This T cell receptor beta chain was documented in a study of T cell responses to AZD1222 COVID-19 vaccine. Findings of the study overall: A reported finding is that nearly half of spike-specific TCRs target unmutated variant regions.

The method was immunoSEQ multiplex PCR; TCRdb's version includes in-frame clones alone and lacks a portion of them. Of some 150,000 clones in the sample, roughly 88% were seen once. In the case of this clone: What it binds is unknown.

The sample consisted of peripheral blood, taken 28 days after the second AZD1222 dose. The sequence was obtained from an adult who received the AZD1222 COVID-19 vaccine.

The chain's CDR3 is CASSLWQDEETQYF. The CDR3 DNA reads as TGTGCCAGCAGCTTGTGGCAGGACGAAGAGACCCAGTACTTC. The rearrangement joins TRBV5-6 to TRBJ2-5, with D hard to call. Germline CDR1 SGHDT, CDR2 YYEEEE. The V end was cut by 1 base, the J end by 3 bases, with 10 bases between. This CDR3 is built from 14 residues.